Following are 21 T cell receptor beta chains from one sample sequenced in a study of CD8 T cells in Susac syndrome (dated by TCRdb to the late 2010s). The library was obtained by the immunoSEQ multiplex PCR assay. RNA was extracted with the RNeasy kit and roughly 0.5 to 1 ug was reverse transcribed using random hexamers. Clones were called with MiXCR by TCRdb after fastp trimmed the public reads at Q25, and only in-frame beta chains were retained. Records with the same CDR3 protein are collapsed into one entry carrying the most frequent genes and DNA. For this sample the table gives more than 75,000 distinct CDR3 sequences, of which just under 95% were detected only once. Clones ranked in the top ten supply roughly 0.24% of the sample. Sequencing was performed on CD8+ T cells from PBMCs. The receptors were gathered from a human donor in good health.

This sequence joins TRBV20-1 and TRBJ1-5, with D unclear. Germline CDR1 is DFQATT and CDR2 is SNEGSKA (reference sequence). This CDR3 region has 13 residues. V was pared by 3 bases and J by 6 bases, with 12 bases between. CDR3 DNA sequence: TGCAGTGCTAGGGAGGGTGTCGCTCAGCCCCAGCATTTT. It specifies CSAREGVAQPQHF.

The rearrangement joins TRBV7-9 to TRBJ2-1; D tentatively reads TRBD1 or TRBD2 (5 bases each). V was shortened by 5 bases and J by 7 bases, with 9 bases between the two germline ends. From germline, CDR1 is SEHNR and CDR2 FQNEAQ (reference sequence). The length of the CDR3 is 12 residues. The CDR3 protein is CASSRDGNEQFF. In DNA, the CDR3 is TGTGCCAGCAGCAGGGACGGGAATGAGCAGTTCTTC. Full variable domain (outside the CDR3, taken from reference TRBV7-9 and TRBJ2-1): DTGVSQNPRHKITKRGQNVTFRCDPISEHNRLYWYRQTLGQGPEFLTYFQNEAQLEKSRLLSDRFSAERPKGSFSTLEIQRTEQGDSAMYLCASSRDGNEQFFGPGTRLTVL.

The V and J genes are TRBV9 and TRBJ1-1, with TRBD1 as a possible D gene (5 bases). Trimming left V 0 bases short and J 3 bases short, with 9 bases between. Looked up from germline, CDR1 is SGDLS and CDR2 is YYNGEE. CDR3 length: 14 residues. The DNA for the CDR3 is TGTGCCAGCAGCGTAGTGTCAGGGTACACTGAAGCTTTCTTT. It specifies CASSVVSGYTEAFF.

The V gene is TRBV5-1, the J gene TRBJ2-1; D could derive from TRBD1 or TRBD2 (5 bases each). Trimming removed 2 bases from V and 6 bases from J, with 9 bases in between. The CDR3 length is 13 residues. In germline, CDR1 is SGHRS, CDR2 YFSETQ. Written as DNA, the CDR3 is TGCGCCAGCAGCTTTACGGGGCCCAATGAGCAGTTCTTC. This encodes CASSFTGPNEQFF.

This chain joins TRBV5-1 and TRBJ2-7; D is undetermined. V lost 0 bases to trimming and J lost 3 bases, with 7 bases between them. This CDR3 spans 13 amino acids. Germline values: CDR1 SGHRS, CDR2 YFSETQ. CDR3 residues: CASSLGGNYEQYV. For the CDR3, the DNA is TGCGCCAGCAGCTTGGGAGGCAACTACGAGCAGTACGTC.

V gene TRBV20-1 combines with J gene TRBJ2-7; weak D call: TRBD1 (5 bases). CDR1 is DFQATT and CDR2 is SNEGSKA in the germline V gene (reference sequence). CDR3 length: 13 residues. With 3 bases removed from V and 2 bases from J, the gap between germline ends came to 11 bases. Here the CDR3 reads CSARSRDTYEQYF. The CDR3 bases are TGCAGTGCTAGGAGCAGGGATACCTACGAGCAGTACTTC.

The genes are TRBV20-1 and TRBJ2-7, with D possibly TRBD2 on 6 matching bases. This CDR3 contains 14 residues. Trimming took off 3 bases at V and 0 bases at J, with 12 bases between the two ends. Germline V gene sequence: CDR1 DFQATT, CDR2 SNEGSKA (reference sequence). The CDR3 bases are TGCAGTGCTAGGGGACTTACCGTCTCCTACGAGCAGTACTTC. Protein sequence: CSARGLTVSYEQYF.

The genes are TRBV11-2 and TRBJ2-5; 10 bases are a match to TRBD1. This CDR3 spans 17 amino acids. The germline gives CDR1 SGHAT, CDR2 FQNNGV. V lost 1 base and J lost 4; bases outside the gene matches: 9. The CDR3: CASSLVGQGKTGETQYF. CDR3 DNA sequence: TGTGCCAGCAGCTTAGTGGGACAGGGGAAGACTGGAGAGACCCAGTACTTC.

The chain has TRBV9 and TRBJ1-6; no firm D call. Trimming pared 3 bases from V and 16 bases from J, leaving 8 bases between. Germline V gene lookup returns CDR1 SGDLS and CDR2 YYNGEE. The CDR3 has 10 amino acids. CDR3 residues: CASSGKSLHF. CDR3 nucleotide sequence: TGTGCCAGCAGCGGGAAGAGTCTCCACTTT.

This clonotype has a single count. The chain combines TRBV30 with TRBJ1-2; 7 bases agree with TRBD1. The V and J ends lost 2 bases and 4 bases, in that order; junction bases with no gene match: 7. The germline V gene has CDR1 GTSNPN and CDR2 SVGIG (reference sequence). The CDR3 totals 14 residues. The CDR3 DNA reads TGTGCCTGGAGTCAGGGGGTTTTGGGCTATGGCTACACCTTC. Protein product: CAWSQGVLGYGYTF.

This chain uses TRBV29-1 with TRBJ2-7; D unresolved. The CDR3 contains 11 residues. Trimming removed 5 bases from V and 5 bases from J, with 10 bases in between. Germline CDR1 SQVTM, CDR2 ANQGSEA. The CDR3, as DNA: TGCAGCGTTCTCGGGTCCCACGAGCAGTACTTC. Translation gives CSVLGSHEQYF.

This sequence joins TRBV9 and TRBJ2-7; D is perhaps TRBD1 (6 bases). V was shortened by 0 bases and J by 6 bases, with 13 bases between the two germline ends. Germline CDR1 SGDLS, CDR2 YYNGEE. The CDR3 has 14 amino acids. The CDR3 region is CASSVGGQISEQYF. DNA of the CDR3: TGTGCCAGCAGCGTAGGGGGACAAATTAGCGAGCAGTACTTC.

The rearrangement links TRBV5-6 to TRBJ2-7; TRBD1 is a possible D gene (5 bases). Germline-derived CDR1 and CDR2 are SGHDT and YYEEEE. The CDR3 has 13 residues. Trimming pared 0 bases from V and 3 bases from J, leaving 7 bases between. CDR3 region: CASSLAGLYEQYF. The CDR3 bases are TGTGCCAGCAGCTTGGCAGGGCTCTACGAGCAGTACTTC.

The chain combines TRBV9 with TRBJ2-3, with D hard to call. CDR1 is SGDLS, CDR2 YYNGEE, per germline. There are 14 residues in the CDR3. Trimming cost V 0 bases and J 2 bases, with 7 bases left between them. The CDR3 DNA reads as TGTGCCAGCAGCGTAGCCCGAGCCACAGATACGCAGTATTTT. As protein: CASSVARATDTQYF.

This clonotype has only one observation. The chain joins TRBV27 to TRBJ1-2, with TRBD1 as a possible D gene (5 bases). The V end lost 0 bases, the J end lost 1 base, and 12 bases lay between the germline ends. CDR1 and CDR2 from the germline V gene are MNHEY and SMNVEV (reference sequence). There are 16 residues in the CDR3. The CDR3 protein is CASSLSGRGDNYGYTF. Here the CDR3 DNA reads TGTGCCAGCAGTTTATCGGGAAGGGGAGATAACTATGGCTACACCTTC.

The chain links TRBV20-1 to TRBJ2-1, with 10 bases lining up with TRBD2. V lost 3 bases to trimming and J lost 8 bases; unmatched junction nucleotides: 16. This CDR3 contains 17 residues. Looked up from germline, CDR1 is DFQATT and CDR2 is SNEGSKA (reference sequence). In nucleotides, the CDR3 is TGCAGTGCTAGTTGGCCGGCTAGTAGCGGGAGGCTATATGAGCAGTTCTTC. Amino acid sequence: CSASWPASSGRLYEQFF.

The chain links TRBV19 to TRBJ2-1, with D possibly TRBD2 on 6 matching bases. The V and J ends lost 1 base and 9 bases respectively, with 10 bases between them. Germline lookup yields CDR1 LNHDA and CDR2 SQIVND (reference sequence). The CDR3 covers 13 residues. The CDR3 region is CASSIGFGGEQFF. CDR3 DNA: TGTGCCAGTAGTATAGGTTTCGGGGGTGAGCAGTTCTTC.

This rearrangement joins TRBV27 to TRBJ1-2; D is ambiguous. The CDR3 has 13 amino acids. V was clipped by 5 bases and J by 6 bases, with 13 bases between them. Germline V gives CDR1 MNHEY, CDR2 SMNVEV (reference sequence). In DNA form, the CDR3 reads TGTGCCAGCAGTCCCCGAGGATTCCATGGCTACACCTTC. Amino acid sequence: CASSPRGFHGYTF.

The rearrangement uses TRBV7-9 and TRBJ2-1, with D perhaps given as TRBD1 or TRBD2 (5 bases each). The germline V gene has CDR1 SEHNR and CDR2 FQNEAQ (reference sequence). CDR3 length: 11 residues. Trimming removed 8 bases at V and 6 bases at J, with 8 bases between. In DNA, the CDR3 is TGTGCCAGCTTTGGGGGCAATGAGCAGTTCTTC. Protein product: CASFGGNEQFF.

The chain links TRBV29-1 to TRBJ1-1; D perhaps matches TRBD1 (5 bases). There are 12 residues in the CDR3. Germline-derived CDR1 and CDR2 are SQVTM and ANQGSEA. Deletions cut 7 bases from V and 6 bases from J, with 15 bases between. CDR3 amino acids: CSADRGSAEAFF. DNA of the CDR3: TGCAGCGCTGACCGGGGGAGCGCTGAAGCTTTCTTT.

The J gene is TRBJ2-5, the V gene TRBV3-1; 12 nucleotides agree with TRBD1. In germline, CDR1 is LGHDT, CDR2 YNNKEL (reference sequence). J was trimmed by 7 bases and V by 2 bases; bases with no gene match: 5. This CDR3 is built from 15 residues. In DNA, the CDR3 is TGTGCCAGCAGCCAACCGGGACAGGGGGCTGGGACCCAGTACTTC. Its protein is CASSQPGQGAGTQYF.